A single sample is the source of the 20 T cell receptor beta chains below, sequenced in a study of cytomegalovirus exposure and HLA in healthy donors. Amplification used 60 Vbeta primers and 13 Jbeta primers. Method: immunoSEQ multiplex PCR; TCRdb's copy keeps in-frame clones and lacks some. The sample includes roughly 120,000 clones, over 70% of them seen just once. Sequencing was done on a sample of PBMCs. All receptors derive from a woman under 30 in good health and CMV-seronegative.

The gene calls are TRBV28 and TRBJ1-1; 7 positions agree with TRBD1. With 2 bases clipped from V and 4 bases from J, the junction kept 7 bases outside the gene matches. CDR1 is MDHEN, CDR2 SYDVKM, per germline. This CDR3 spans 15 amino acids. CDR3 sequence: CASSLPDREATEAFF. The CDR3 coding sequence is TGTGCCAGCAGTTTACCTGACAGGGAGGCCACTGAAGCTTTCTTT.

The chain uses TRBV4-1 and TRBJ1-4; a possible D gene is TRBD1 (6 bases). CDR1 MGHRA and CDR2 YSYEKL come from the germline V gene. The CDR3 is made up of 14 amino acids. V was cut by 2 bases and J by 8 bases, with 12 bases left in between. Here the CDR3 DNA reads TGCGCCAGCAGCCAACAGGGGTTTGGAGAAAAACTGTTTTTT. Protein product: CASSQQGFGEKLFF.

This clone showed up just a few times. The chain joins TRBV5-1 to TRBJ1-2; TRBD1 is a possible D gene (6 bases). Germline CDR1 is SGHRS and CDR2 is YFSETQ. V lost 3 bases and J lost 8, with 14 bases in between. The CDR3 has 13 amino acids. Here the CDR3 reads CASSSHHRDGYTF. The CDR3 DNA is TGCGCCAGCAGCTCGCACCACAGGGACGGCTACACCTTC.

The chain uses TRBV10-1 and TRBJ1-3; 8 bases fit TRBD1. The junction had 5 bases not matched to a gene; V was cut back by 3 bases and J by 1 base. The CDR3 sequence is 16 residues long. The germline CDR1 and CDR2 sequences are WNHNN and SYGVQD (reference sequence). The CDR3 loop reads CASSEGQGVSGNTIYF. CDR3 nucleotide sequence: TGCGCCAGCAGTGAAGGACAGGGTGTGTCTGGAAACACCATATATTTT.

This chain connects TRBV28 to TRBJ1-5, with TRBD1 matching 7 bases. V lost 8 bases, J lost 2 bases, and 6 bases stayed unmatched. There are 14 residues in the CDR3. Germline CDR1 reads MDHEN; CDR2 reads SYDVKM. The CDR3 DNA sequence: TGTGCCAGCTTGACTGACAGGGGCAATCAGCCCCAGCATTTT. This encodes CASLTDRGNQPQHF.

The J gene is TRBJ1-5, the V gene TRBV2; tentative D call: TRBD1 (5 bases). CDR1 and CDR2 (germline): SNHLY, FYNNEI. The CDR3 is made up of 14 amino acids. The V end lost 5 bases, the J end lost 3 bases, and 11 bases lay between the germline ends. CDR3 protein: CASSSTTDNQPQHF. The CDR3 region has the DNA TGTGCCAGCAGTTCGACGACAGACAATCAGCCCCAGCATTTT.

In this sample, this clone turned up once. This chain links TRBV9 with TRBJ2-3; 12 bases line up with TRBD2. Germline CDR1 reads SGDLS; CDR2 reads YYNGEE. This CDR3 has 16 residues. V lost 3 bases and J lost 2; bases outside the gene matches: 4. The CDR3 DNA reads as TGTGCCAGCAGCGCCGCTAGCGGGGGGGCCACAGATACGCAGTATTTT. Protein product: CASSAASGGATDTQYF.

The V and J genes are TRBV5-4 and TRBJ1-1, with TRBD1 matching over 9 bases. CDR1 and CDR2 (germline): SGHNT, YYREEE (reference sequence). Trimming at V came to 4 bases and at J to 7 bases, leaving 8 bases not matched to a gene. CDR3 size: 14 residues. The CDR3 spells CASSVGTGKFEAFF. The CDR3 DNA is TGTGCCAGCAGCGTAGGGACAGGGAAGTTTGAAGCTTTCTTT.

The chain is built from TRBV4-1 and TRBJ1-3, with 8 bases matching TRBD1. The V gene's germline CDR1 is MGHRA and CDR2 YSYEKL. There are 17 residues in the CDR3. Unmatched junction bases numbered 7, after V lost 3 bases and J lost 0 bases. CDR3 loop: CASSHITGGSSGNTIYF. CDR3 bases: TGCGCCAGCAGCCACATAACAGGGGGATCCTCTGGAAACACCATATATTTT.

The CDR3: CASSPGGSGAEAFF. CDR3 nucleotide sequence: TGTGCCAGCAGTCCGGGGGGTTCGGGAGCTGAAGCTTTCTTT. The rearrangement links TRBV6-5 to TRBJ1-1, with D possibly TRBD1 on 5 matching bases. The CDR3 extends over 14 amino acids. V was trimmed by 5 bases and J by 6 bases, leaving 16 bases between them. Germline loops: CDR1 MNHEY, CDR2 SVGAGI.

The chain combines TRBV19 with TRBJ1-5; D not certain. The CDR3 totals 13 residues. V was trimmed by 8 bases and J by 4 bases, leaving 12 bases between them. Germline V CDR1 and CDR2: LNHDA, SQIVND (reference sequence). The CDR3 nucleotides are TGTGCCAGTTCCCCCCTATGGAATCAGCCCCAGCATTTT. Translation: CASSPLWNQPQHF.

The chain recombines TRBV30 with TRBJ1-3, with a tentative D call TRBD1 (6 bases). The CDR3 length is 14 residues. V was shortened by 1 base and J by 4 bases, with 11 bases between the two germline ends. Germline V gene data show CDR1 as GTSNPN and CDR2 as SVGIG (reference sequence). CDR3 sequence (DNA): TGTGCCTGGAGTGCAGGGGAGTCGGGAAACACCATATATTTT. Amino acids: CAWSAGESGNTIYF. The full variable domain, completed using reference TRBV30 and TRBJ1-3, is SQTIHQWPATLVQPVGSPLSLECTVEGTSNPNLYWYRQAAGRGLQLLFYSVGIGQISSEVPQNLSASRPQDRQFILSSKKLLLSDSGFYLCAWSAGESGNTIYFGEGSWLTVV.

On this clone: One end of the junction varies from germline; a read error may be responsible. This chain connects TRBV7-7 to TRBJ2-5, with D perhaps matching TRBD1 (6 bases). Per the germline V gene, CDR1 is SSHAT and CDR2 is FNYEAQ (reference sequence). CDR3 length: 14 residues. The CDR3 region is CASSLGTGWETQYF. The CDR3 DNA follows: TGTGCTAGCAGCTTAGGCACAGGGTGGGAGACCCAGTACTTC.

This rearrangement joins TRBV5-6 to TRBJ1-6; TRBD1 matches at 11 bases. Germline V gene sequence: CDR1 SGHDT, CDR2 YYEEEE. The length of the CDR3 is 15 residues. The V segment lost 3 bases and the J segment 7 bases; nucleotides outside the gene matches: 3. The CDR3 region is CASSSGQGENSPLHF. DNA of the CDR3: TGTGCCAGCAGCTCGGGACAGGGGGAAAATTCACCCCTCCACTTT.

This chain joins TRBV29-1 and TRBJ2-6; no definite D call. Germline loops: CDR1 SQVTM, CDR2 ANQGSEA. V lost 3 bases and J lost 0, with 12 bases in between. The CDR3 contains 16 residues. In DNA form, the CDR3 reads TGCAGCGTTGAGTTCACTTACAGCTCTGGGGCCAACGTCCTGACTTTC. The encoded protein is CSVEFTYSSGANVLTF. Drawing the rest from reference TRBV29-1 and TRBJ2-6, the complete variable domain is SAVISQKPSRDICQRGTSLTIQCQVDSQVTMMFWYRQQPGQSLTLIATANQGSEATYESGFVIDKFPISRPNLTFSTLTVSNMSPEDSSIYLCSVEFTYSSGANVLTFGAGSRLTVL.

The chain joins TRBV10-3 to TRBJ1-4, with D perhaps matching TRBD1 (6 bases). Trimming took off 5 bases at V and 7 bases at J, with 11 bases between the two ends. In germline, CDR1 is ENHRY, CDR2 SYGVKD. The CDR3 has 13 residues. CDR3 protein: CAISLGRGEKLFF. CDR3 coding DNA: TGTGCCATCAGTCTCGGCAGGGGTGAAAAACTGTTTTTT.

The rearrangement links TRBV6-1 to TRBJ2-7, with 9 bases matching TRBD1. The CDR3 length is 15 residues. After removal of 6 bases from V and 4 bases from J, the junction contained 10 bases not matched to a gene. Germline V CDR1 and CDR2: MNHNS, SASEGT. CDR3 bases: TGTGCCAGCAGACACCGGACAGGGGAAGGGTACGAGCAGTACTTC. Translation: CASRHRTGEGYEQYF.

The gene calls are TRBV7-9 and TRBJ1-5; a possible D gene is TRBD1 (6 bases). This CDR3 is built from 14 residues. V gave up 5 bases and J gave up 4 bases, with 12 bases separating them. Germline V gene sequence: CDR1 SEHNR, CDR2 FQNEAQ (reference sequence). The CDR3 nucleotides read TGTGCCAGCAGCCCAAATCAGGGGAATCAGCCCCAGCATTTT. It translates to CASSPNQGNQPQHF. Using reference TRBV7-9 and TRBJ1-5 for the parts outside the CDR3, the full variable domain is DTGVSQNPRHKITKRGQNVTFRCDPISEHNRLYWYRQTLGQGPEFLTYFQNEAQLEKSRLLSDRFSAERPKGSFSTLEIQRTEQGDSAMYLCASSPNQGNQPQHFGDGTRLSIL.

The V call is TRBV25-1, the J call TRBJ1-3, with a weak D call TRBD1 (5 bases). V lost 6 bases and J lost 4, with 10 bases in between. CDR3 size: 13 residues. Germline V CDR1 and CDR2: MGHDK, SYGVNS. Here the CDR3 DNA reads TGTGCCAGCAGCCTCGGGGGGGGAAACACCATATATTTT. Translating it yields CASSLGGGNTIYF. The full variable domain, its missing parts supplied by reference TRBV25-1 and TRBJ1-3, is EADIYQTPRYLVIGTGKKITLECSQTMGHDKMYWYQQDPGMELHLIHYSYGVNSTEKGDLSSESTVSRIRTEHFPLTLESARPSHTSQYLCASSLGGGNTIYFGEGSWLTVV.

The chain uses TRBV6-6 and TRBJ2-2; 11 bases line up with TRBD1. Per the germline V gene, CDR1 is MNHNY and CDR2 is SVGAGI (reference sequence). This CDR3 comprises 14 residues. Losses at the gene ends were 6 bases for V and 6 bases for J; bases not matched to a gene: 3. CDR3 region: CASRPGQGAGELFF. CDR3 sequence (DNA): TGTGCCAGCAGACCGGGACAGGGGGCCGGGGAGCTGTTTTTT.